The next 5 T cell receptor beta chains were all read from a single sample in a study of T cells in women clearing cervical HPV infection. TCRdb keeps only in-frame clones here, not all; method: immunoSEQ multiplex PCR. Its listing shows approximately 18,000 clones. Sequencing input: blood buffy coat. These receptors came from a woman between 18 and 70 years old with a cervical HPV16 infection that either progressed to CIN3+ or cleared (not recorded which).

To note about this clone: The read ends 3 residues shy of where the CDR3 ends; the end is completed using the germline J gene. The rearrangement uses TRBV5-1 and TRBJ2-1, with 13 positions matching TRBD2. After removal of 4 bases from V and 7 bases from J, the junction contained 8 bases not matched to a gene. Germline values: CDR1 SGHRS, CDR2 YFSETQ. This CDR3 is built from 16 residues. This CDR3 reads CASSPPGTSGMNEQFF. The CDR3 DNA, read in part, is TGCGCCAGCAGCCCCCCCGGGACTAGCGGGATGAATGAG. The full variable domain, rest sourced from reference TRBV5-1 and TRBJ2-1, is KAGVTQTPRYLIKTRGQQVTLSCSPISGHRSVSWYQQTPGQGLQFLFEYFSETQRNKGNFPGRFSGRQFSNSRSEMNVSTLELGDSALYLCASSPPGTSGMNEQFFGPGTRLTVL.

In regard to this clone: The CDR3 extends 3 residues past the end of the read, so its final part is completed from the germline J gene. The chain joins TRBV20-1 to TRBJ1-4, with D maybe TRBD1 (6 bases). The V end lost 4 bases, the J end lost 8 bases, and 17 bases lay between the germline ends. The V gene's germline CDR1 is DFQATT and CDR2 SNEGSKA (reference sequence). This CDR3 region has 14 residues. CDR3 sequence reads: CSAISGGAREKLFF. The sequenced part of the CDR3 DNA is TGCAGTGCTATTTCGGGGGGCGCACGGGAAAAA.

On this clone: The read terminates 3 residues before the CDR3 end, so the remaining end is supplied by the germline J gene. The rearrangement uses TRBV29-1 and TRBJ2-7, with a tentative D call TRBD2 (5 bases). The CDR3 is 13 residues long. The V gene lost 5 bases and the J gene lost 6 bases, with 17 bases spanning the gap. The germline V gene encodes CDR1 SQVTM and CDR2 ANQGSEA. CDR3 bases read: TGCAGCGTTACTAAATTGGACTCAGGCGAG. Amino acids: CSVTKLDSGE. The entire CDR3 reads CSVTKLDSGEQYF.

As for this clone: The CDR3 is cut off 3 residues early in the read; its end comes from the germline J gene. This chain joins TRBV12-3 or TRBV12-4 and TRBJ1-4, with 7 bases that match TRBD1. J was trimmed by 6 bases and V by 6 bases; bases with no gene match: 10. This CDR3 is 15 amino acids long. CDR3 bases read: TGTGCCAGCAGCCTAGGGGGCAGGGCGGATGAAAAA. It encodes CASSLGGRADEK. The whole CDR3 region reads CASSLGGRADEKLFF.

This clone is classed as medium-sized (0.01 to 0.1%) by frequency. The read terminates 3 residues before the CDR3 end, so the remaining end is supplied by the germline J gene. The chain employs TRBV29-1 and TRBJ2-4; D gene uncertain. This CDR3 contains 11 residues. Germline-derived CDR1 and CDR2 are SQVTM and ANQGSEA. The CDR3 sequence: CSVEESTSQYF. CDR3 DNA, as far as it was read: TGCAGCGTTGAAGAGTCAACATCT.